This is a list of T cell receptor beta chains from one sample in a study of early T cells in non-severe SARS-CoV-2 infection. One entry per CDR3 protein results from TCRdb running MiXCR on the 5' RACE reads. The data show about 60,000 distinct CDR3 sequences, with 10% to 15% seen just once and 4.8% held by the top ten. Specimen: whole blood. These receptor sequences come from an adult who was a healthcare worker with PCR-confirmed SARS-CoV-2 infection or an uninfected control (not recorded which). CDR3s include the opening cysteine and the closing phenylalanine or tryptophan. The D gene is left open where the match is weak. Size is omitted from some rows. Given values are once, few, many or a class for expanded clones.

>TRBV30|14|-|TRBJ2-3|-
TGTGCCTGGAGTGTGCAGGTCTTGACAGATACGCAGTATTTT
CAWSVQVLTDTQYF
>TRBV7-8|14|few|TRBJ2-7|TRBD2
TGTGCCAGCAGCTTAACGGGACTAAGCTACGAGCAGTACTTC
CASSLTGLSYEQYF
>TRBV4-1|16|many|TRBJ2-1|TRBD1
TGCGCCAGCAGCCAAACTCCGGGACAGGGGGCTAACGAGCAGTTCTTC
CASSQTPGQGANEQFF
>TRBV6-1|16|few|TRBJ1-3|-
TGTGCCAGCAGTGAAGCCTCTAGGATCTCTGGAAACACCATATATTTT
CASSEASRISGNTIYF
>TRBV12-5|13|-|TRBJ1-1|-
TGTGCTAGTGGTTCTTCTTCTGGGACTGAAGCTTTCTTT
CASGSSSGTEAFF
>TRBV6-1|15|few|TRBJ1-5|-
TGTGCCAGCAATAGGGACACCCCAGCAATTCAGCCCCAGCATTTT
CASNRDTPAIQPQHF
>TRBV18|12|many|TRBJ1-2|-
TGTGCCAGCTCACCCACAGGGCATGGCTACACCTTC
CASSPTGHGYTF
>TRBV29-1|16|-|TRBJ2-3|-
TGCAGCGCCAGAGGGGCCCATAGCGGAGGCACAGATACGCAGTATTTT
CSARGAHSGGTDTQYF
>TRBV28|15|-|TRBJ2-5|-
TGTGCCAGCACTAGAGAGCAACGGTACCAAGAGACCCAGTACTTC
CASTREQRYQETQYF
>TRBV20-1|17|-|TRBJ2-7|TRBD2
TGCAGTGCTAGAGATCTCCGGACTAGCGGGGGCTCCTACGAGCAGTACTTC
CSARDLRTSGGSYEQYF
>TRBV30|14|-|TRBJ2-3|-
TGTGCCTGGAGTGCCCTGTCCCTCGGAGATACGCAGTATTTT
CAWSALSLGDTQYF
>TRBV6-5|15|many|TRBJ1-1|-
TGTGCCAGCACCCAGGCGCGGGACCAGAGGGCTGAAGCTTTCTTT
CASTQARDQRAEAFF
>TRBV12-3/TRBV12-4|13|many|TRBJ1-1|-
TGTGCCAGCACCCTTCGGGACAACACTGAAGCTTTCTTT
CASTLRDNTEAFF
>TRBV3-1|17|-|TRBJ2-2|-
TGTGCCAGCAGCCAAGACCGGGACGGGCAGCGCACCGGGGAGCTGTTTTTT
CASSQDRDGQRTGELFF
>TRBV18|15|many|TRBJ1-1|-
TGTGCCAGCTCACCATCCACTGACGTTGGAAGGGAAGCTTTCTTT
CASSPSTDVGREAFF
>TRBV11-2|15|few|TRBJ2-3|TRBD2
TGTGCCAGCAGCTTCTTGCGGGGGGGCCCAGATACGCAGTATTTT
CASSFLRGGPDTQYF
>TRBV3-1|15|many|TRBJ1-4|TRBD1
TGTGCCAGCAGCCAATCAAGACAGGGCGGTGAAAAACTGTTTTTT
CASSQSRQGGEKLFF
>TRBV4-2|12|few|TRBJ2-2|-
TGTGCCAGCAGCACAGGTCCCGGGGAGCTGTTTTTT
CASSTGPGELFF
>TRBV30|13|-|TRBJ2-3|TRBD2
TGTGCCTGGAATAGCGGGGGTACTGATACGCAGTATTTT
CAWNSGGTDTQYF
>TRBV5-1|15|-|TRBJ2-3|-
TGCGCCAGCAGCTTGACGTCGCAGGGCACAGATACGCAGTATTTT
CASSLTSQGTDTQYF
>TRBV9|15|-|TRBJ1-6|-
TGTGCCAGCAGCTCCCAGGCGCAGGGAGAGTCACCCCTCCACTTT
CASSSQAQGESPLHF
>TRBV18|13|few|TRBJ2-3|-
TGTGCCAACTCACCCTACAGGGAAGATACGCAGTATTTT
CANSPYREDTQYF
>TRBV3-1|13|few|TRBJ2-7|-
TGTGCCAGCCGGGACGGCACCTCCTACGAGCAGTACTTC
CASRDGTSYEQYF
>TRBV28|11|few|TRBJ1-1|-
TGTGCCAGCAGTTTAAGAGGAGAAGCTTTCTTT
CASSLRGEAFF
>TRBV7-2|13|few|TRBJ2-3|-
TGTGCCAGCAGCTTACTGGGCACAGATACGCAGTATTTT
CASSLLGTDTQYF
>TRBV7-9|14|-|TRBJ2-5|TRBD2
TGTGCCAGCAGCTTGCTAGCGGGACAAGAGACCCAGTACTTC
CASSLLAGQETQYF
>TRBV18|14|many|TRBJ1-5|-
TGTGCCAGCTCTCCCCAGGGAGGCAATCAGCCCCAGCATTTT
CASSPQGGNQPQHF
>TRBV7-2|15|-|TRBJ2-7|TRBD1
TGTGCCAGCAGCCTAGGGACAGTGAGCTCCTACGAGCAGTACTTC
CASSLGTVSSYEQYF
>TRBV28|15|-|TRBJ1-1|-
TGTGCCAGCACAGAGACTGCAGGTAGAAGGACTGAAGCTTTCTTT
CASTETAGRRTEAFF
>TRBV4-1|14|many|TRBJ1-2|TRBD1
TGCGCCAGCAGCCAGGGCGACAGGGACAATGGCTACACCTTC
CASSQGDRDNGYTF
>TRBV5-1|15|many|TRBJ2-7|-
TGCGCCAGCAGCGTGGGACAGCCCGGGAGGAACGAGCAGTACTTC
CASSVGQPGRNEQYF
>TRBV30|14|-|TRBJ2-1|-
TGTGCCTTCACATGGTCGGGGGAAGTGGGTGAGCAGTTCTTC
CAFTWSGEVGEQFF
>TRBV11-1|15|few|TRBJ2-1|TRBD2
TGTGCCAGCAGCCTAACTAGCGGGGAATACAATGAGCAGTTCTTC
CASSLTSGEYNEQFF
>TRBV3-1|16|many|TRBJ2-2|-
TGTGCCAGCAGCCAACGACCGGGTACGAACACCGGGGAGCTGTTTTTT
CASSQRPGTNTGELFF
>TRBV24-1|17|few|TRBJ2-2|TRBD1
TGTGCCACCAGTGATCCCGGGACAGGGGTTTACGGCGGGGAGCTGTTTTTT
CATSDPGTGVYGGELFF
>TRBV29-1|11|-|TRBJ2-1|-
TGCAGCGTTGAAAGGGTAGCAAGGCAGTTCTTC
CSVERVARQFF
>TRBV12-3/TRBV12-4|15|few|TRBJ2-2|-
TGTGCCAGCAAGATGGATAGCGCGTTCCCCGGGGAGCTGTTTTTT
CASKMDSAFPGELFF
>TRBV20-1|13|once|TRBJ2-1|-
TGCAGTGCTAGTGTCGCGGTGAACAATGAGCAGTTCTTC
CSASVAVNNEQFF
>TRBV3-1|15|many|TRBJ1-2|TRBD1
TGTGCCAGCAGCTCCCGGGACAGGAACAACTATGGCTACACCTTC
CASSSRDRNNYGYTF
>TRBV12-3/TRBV12-4|15|many|TRBJ2-3|TRBD2
TGTGCCAGCAGATCCACTAGCGGGCGGGCAGATACGCAGTATTTT
CASRSTSGRADTQYF
>TRBV4-2|13|few|TRBJ2-7|-
TGTGCCAGCAGCTTAGAGGAGCAATACGAGCAGTACTTC
CASSLEEQYEQYF
>TRBV28|13|few|TRBJ1-1|-
TGTGCCAGCAGTTCCCCAATGAACACTGAAGCTTTCTTT
CASSSPMNTEAFF
>TRBV4-1|14|many|TRBJ2-3|-
TGCGCCAGCAGCCAAGAGGGAGAACGCGATACGCAGTATTTT
CASSQEGERDTQYF
>TRBV6-6|15|many|TRBJ2-1|-
TGTGCCAGCAGTTATGTCCAGATAGAAGGGAATGAGCAGTTCTTC
CASSYVQIEGNEQFF
>TRBV2|13|-|TRBJ2-7|TRBD1
TGTGCCAGCAGCGGGGACAGGGGGCGAGAGCAGTACTTC
CASSGDRGREQYF
>TRBV29-1|12|few|TRBJ2-7|-
TGCAGCGTTACAACAGATATTTACGAGCAGTACTTC
CSVTTDIYEQYF
>TRBV5-1|20|few|TRBJ2-1|TRBD2
TGCGCCAGCAGCTCAGCCGGCAGGGGACTAGCGGGAGGGAACTACAATGAGCAGTTCTTC
CASSSAGRGLAGGNYNEQFF
>TRBV5-4|15|few|TRBJ1-1|-
TGTGCCAGCAGCGAAAGGATAGGCCGAGACACTGAAGCTTTCTTT
CASSERIGRDTEAFF